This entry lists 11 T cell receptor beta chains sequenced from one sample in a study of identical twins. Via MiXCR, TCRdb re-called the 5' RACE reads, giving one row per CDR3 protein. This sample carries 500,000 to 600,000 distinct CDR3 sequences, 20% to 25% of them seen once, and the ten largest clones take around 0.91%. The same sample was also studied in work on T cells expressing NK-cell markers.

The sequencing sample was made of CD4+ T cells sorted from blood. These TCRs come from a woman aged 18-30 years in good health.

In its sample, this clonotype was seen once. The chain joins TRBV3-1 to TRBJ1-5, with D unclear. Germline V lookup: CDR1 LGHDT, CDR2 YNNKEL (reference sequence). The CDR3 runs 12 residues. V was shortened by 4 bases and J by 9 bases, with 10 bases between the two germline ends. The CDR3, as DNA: TGTGCCAGCAGCCCCCATCTCAGGCCCCAGCATTTT. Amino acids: CASSPHLRPQHF.

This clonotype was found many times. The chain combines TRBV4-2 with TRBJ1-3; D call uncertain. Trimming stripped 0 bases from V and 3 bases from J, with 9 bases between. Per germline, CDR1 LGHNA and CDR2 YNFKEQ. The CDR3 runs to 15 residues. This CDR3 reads CASSQDPPLGNTIYF. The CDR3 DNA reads TGTGCCAGCAGCCAAGATCCCCCCCTTGGAAACACCATATATTTT.

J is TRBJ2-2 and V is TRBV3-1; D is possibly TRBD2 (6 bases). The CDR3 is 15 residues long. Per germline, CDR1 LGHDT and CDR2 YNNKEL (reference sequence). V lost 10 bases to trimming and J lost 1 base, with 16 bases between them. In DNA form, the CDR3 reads TGTGCCACCCGAGCCGCGGGGAGGAACACCGGGGAGCTGTTTTTT. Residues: CATRAAGRNTGELFF.

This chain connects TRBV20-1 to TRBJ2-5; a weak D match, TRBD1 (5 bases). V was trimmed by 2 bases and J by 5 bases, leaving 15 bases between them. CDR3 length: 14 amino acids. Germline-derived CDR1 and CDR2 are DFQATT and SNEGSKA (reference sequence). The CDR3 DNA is TGCAGTGCTAGATCAGGGTACGACGGGGAGACCCAGTACTTC. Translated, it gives CSARSGYDGETQYF.

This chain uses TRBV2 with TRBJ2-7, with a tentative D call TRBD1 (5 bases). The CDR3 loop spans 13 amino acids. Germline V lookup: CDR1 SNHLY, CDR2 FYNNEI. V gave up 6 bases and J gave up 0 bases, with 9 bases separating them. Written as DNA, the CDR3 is TGTGCCAGCAGCGAGGACATCTCCTACGAGCAGTACTTC. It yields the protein CASSEDISYEQYF.

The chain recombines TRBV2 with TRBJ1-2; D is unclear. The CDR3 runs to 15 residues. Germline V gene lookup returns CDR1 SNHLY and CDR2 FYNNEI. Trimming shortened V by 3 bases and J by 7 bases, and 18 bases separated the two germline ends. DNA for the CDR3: TGTGCCAGCAGTGAGATTGGGCCAGGAGTATCTGGCTACACCTTC. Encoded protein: CASSEIGPGVSGYTF.

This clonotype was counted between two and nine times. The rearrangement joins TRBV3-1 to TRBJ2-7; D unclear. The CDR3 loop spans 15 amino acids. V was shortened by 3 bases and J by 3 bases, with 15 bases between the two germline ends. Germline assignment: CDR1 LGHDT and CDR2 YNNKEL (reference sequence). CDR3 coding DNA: TGTGCCAGCAGCCAGGGGTCGGACCGAGACTACGAGCAGTACTTC. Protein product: CASSQGSDRDYEQYF.

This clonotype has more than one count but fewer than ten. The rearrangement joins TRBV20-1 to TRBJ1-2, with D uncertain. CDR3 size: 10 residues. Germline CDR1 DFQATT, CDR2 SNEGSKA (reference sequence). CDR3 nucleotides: TGCGGTTCCGGGGACTATGGCTACACCTTC. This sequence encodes CGSGDYGYTF.

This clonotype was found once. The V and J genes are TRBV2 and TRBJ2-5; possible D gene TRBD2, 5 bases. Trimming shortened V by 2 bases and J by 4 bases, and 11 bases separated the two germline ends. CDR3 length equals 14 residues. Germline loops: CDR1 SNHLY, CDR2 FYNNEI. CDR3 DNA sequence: TGTGCCAGCAGTGAAAGGGAGAACCGAGAGACCCAGTACTTC. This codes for CASSERENRETQYF.

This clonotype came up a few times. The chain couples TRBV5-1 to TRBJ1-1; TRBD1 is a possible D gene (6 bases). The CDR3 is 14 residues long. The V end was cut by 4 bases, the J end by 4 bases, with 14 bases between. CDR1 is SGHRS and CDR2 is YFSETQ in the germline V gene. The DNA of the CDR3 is TGCGCCAGCAGCGGCAGGACAGTGGGCACTGAAGCTTTCTTT. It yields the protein CASSGRTVGTEAFF.

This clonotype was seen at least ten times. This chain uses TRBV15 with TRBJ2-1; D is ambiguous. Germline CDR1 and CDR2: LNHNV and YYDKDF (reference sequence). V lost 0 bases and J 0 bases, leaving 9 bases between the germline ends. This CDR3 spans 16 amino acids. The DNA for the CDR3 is TGTGCCACCAGCAGAGATTTACTTAGCTCCTACAATGAGCAGTTCTTC. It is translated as CATSRDLLSSYNEQFF.